This passage covers 15 T cell receptor beta chains from one sample sequenced in a study of blood T cell repertoires in COVID-19. Assay: immunoSEQ multiplex PCR; the TCRdb copy retains only in-frame clones and omits some. Of about half a million clones detected, about 88% appear once; the ten largest clones hold approximately 0.9%. Material for sequencing was peripheral blood. Receptors originate from a man aged 18 to 29 with COVID-19, enrolled during active disease.

This clone appeared a few times. The chain is built from TRBV27 and TRBJ2-7, with 8 bases matching TRBD1. The CDR3 runs to 15 residues. The V gene end was trimmed by 5 bases and the J gene end by 3 bases; junction bases not matched to a gene: 9. The germline V gene encodes CDR1 MNHEY and CDR2 SMNVEV (reference sequence). In DNA form, the CDR3 reads TGTGCCAGCAGTCCAGGGGACAGGATCATCTACGAGCAGTACTTC. Translating it yields CASSPGDRIIYEQYF.

The genes are TRBV7-6 and TRBJ2-3; 10 positions match TRBD2. V was pared by 1 base and J by 5 bases, with 9 bases of the junction left unmatched. The CDR3 is 17 residues long. Germline CDR1 SGHVS, CDR2 FNYEAQ. The CDR3 DNA reads as TGTGCCAGCAGCTTAGTCCCTAGCGGGAGAAGGGGAGATACGCAGTATTTT. Translated: CASSLVPSGRRGDTQYF.

This clone has just one count. This chain links TRBV30 with TRBJ2-7, with D possibly being TRBD1 (6 bases). Looked up from germline, CDR1 is GTSNPN and CDR2 is SVGIG (reference sequence). The length of the CDR3 is 13 residues. V was shortened by 1 base and J by 2 bases, with 9 bases between the two germline ends. The CDR3 spells CAWSAGQPYEQYF. The DNA for the CDR3 is TGTGCCTGGAGTGCAGGACAGCCCTACGAGCAGTACTTC. The full variable domain, its missing parts supplied by reference TRBV30 and TRBJ2-7, is SQTIHQWPATLVQPVGSPLSLECTVEGTSNPNLYWYRQAAGRGLQLLFYSVGIGQISSEVPQNLSASRPQDRQFILSSKKLLLSDSGFYLCAWSAGQPYEQYFGPGTRLTVT.

The V gene is TRBV2, the J gene TRBJ2-7, with D possibly TRBD2 on 6 matching bases. With 6 bases removed from V and 0 bases from J, the gap between germline ends came to 6 bases. The V gene's germline CDR1 is SNHLY and CDR2 FYNNEI. This CDR3 region has 12 residues. The CDR3: CASRDYSYEQYF. CDR3 nucleotides: TGTGCCAGCAGGGACTACTCCTACGAGCAGTACTTC.

This clone occurred once. J is TRBJ2-4 and V is TRBV28; tentatively, D is TRBD1 (6 bases). V shed 5 bases and J shed 8 bases, with 16 bases lying between them. The CDR3 runs to 14 residues. CDR1 is MDHEN, CDR2 SYDVKM, per germline. CDR3 bases: TGTGCCAGCAGTCCCTGGGACAATACCGACATTCAGTACTTC. Translation: CASSPWDNTDIQYF.

V and J are TRBV5-4 and TRBJ2-3; D ambiguous. The CDR3 contains 13 residues. V lost 1 base and J lost 2, with 5 bases in between. CDR1 is SGHNT, CDR2 YYREEE, per germline (reference sequence). The CDR3 sequence: CASSLSPTDTQYF. CDR3 sequence (DNA): TGTGCCAGCAGCTTGTCTCCCACAGATACGCAGTATTTT. The full variable domain, in which reference TRBV5-4 and TRBJ2-3 provide the parts outside the CDR3, is ETGVTQSPTHLIKTRGQQVTLRCSSQSGHNTVSWYQQALGQGPQFIFQYYREEENGRGNFPPRFSGLQFPNYSSELNVNALELDDSALYLCASSLSPTDTQYFGPGTRLTVL.

The chain has TRBV9 and TRBJ1-1; D gene ambiguous. The length of the CDR3 is 13 residues. In germline, CDR1 is SGDLS, CDR2 YYNGEE. The ends were cut back, 3 bases at V and 1 base at J, with 7 bases in the middle. CDR3 in DNA: TGTGCCAGCAGCGCGACACCGAACACTGAAGCTTTCTTT. Translated: CASSATPNTEAFF.

This chain uses TRBV4-1 with TRBJ1-5; no reliable D call. Germline lookup yields CDR1 MGHRA and CDR2 YSYEKL. The CDR3 is made up of 12 amino acids. The V and J ends lost 1 base and 6 bases respectively, with 4 bases between them. DNA for the CDR3: TGCGCCAGCAGCCAAGTCGGTCAGCCCCAGCATTTT. Protein sequence: CASSQVGQPQHF.

This clone was seen more than once but under ten times. The J gene is TRBJ2-5, the V gene TRBV7-9; D remains ambiguous. CDR3 size: 11 residues. CDR1 SEHNR and CDR2 FQNEAQ come from the germline V gene (reference sequence). Trimming stripped 3 bases from V and 9 bases from J, with 8 bases between. CDR3 bases: TGTGCCAGCAGCTTCTCCGGTGCCCAGTACTTC. Amino acids: CASSFSGAQYF.

This chain links TRBV5-1 with TRBJ2-2; no clear D. Germline assignment: CDR1 SGHRS and CDR2 YFSETQ. V was pared by 0 bases and J by 1 base, with 10 bases between. The CDR3 is 16 residues long. CDR3 nucleotides: TGCGCCAGCAGCTTGGAAGTGCCGCGGAACACCGGGGAGCTGTTTTTT. Amino acid sequence: CASSLEVPRNTGELFF.

This clone has a single count. This chain joins TRBV18 and TRBJ2-1, with 7 bases that match TRBD2. The CDR3 sequence is 15 residues long. Germline values: CDR1 KGHSH, CDR2 LQKENI. V was clipped by 0 bases and J by 6 bases; unmatched bases: 5. The DNA for the CDR3 is TGTGCCAGCTCACCACCGGGACTAAGCTCCAATGAGCAGTTCTTC. Amino acid sequence: CASSPPGLSSNEQFF.

The chain recombines TRBV5-4 with TRBJ1-1; 9 bases align to TRBD1. The V gene's germline CDR1 is SGHNT and CDR2 YYREEE (reference sequence). J gave up 4 bases and V 4 bases, and 5 bases lay outside the gene matches. The length of the CDR3 is 14 residues. CDR3 sequence reads: CASSASTGGTEAFF. In nucleotides, the CDR3 is TGTGCCAGCAGCGCTTCGACAGGGGGCACTGAAGCTTTCTTT.

This clone has just one count. The chain has TRBV3-1 (or the pseudogene TRBV3-2) and TRBJ1-1, with D tentatively TRBD1 (5 bases). V dropped 4 bases and J dropped 7 bases, with 16 bases sitting between them. Per the germline V gene, CDR1 is LGHDT and CDR2 is YNNKEL (reference sequence). This CDR3 has 14 amino acids. CDR3 sequence: CASSLSGTSSEAFF. As DNA, the CDR3 is TGTGCCAGCAGCCTCTCCGGGACTAGTAGTGAAGCTTTCTTT.

This clone was found a few times. The chain uses TRBV6-5 and TRBJ1-5; TRBD1 matches at 9 bases. This CDR3 spans 14 amino acids. With V trimmed by 6 bases and J by 2 bases, 2 bases remained unmatched. Per germline, CDR1 MNHEY and CDR2 SVGAGI. The CDR3 spells CASRDRGGNQPQHF. For the CDR3, the DNA is TGTGCCAGCAGGGACAGGGGCGGCAATCAGCCCCAGCATTTT.

This rearrangement joins TRBV3-1 (or the pseudogene TRBV3-2) to TRBJ1-5; unclear D gene. Germline assignment: CDR1 LGHDT and CDR2 YNNKEL (reference sequence). V dropped 4 bases and J dropped 6 bases, with 4 bases sitting between them. There are 11 residues in the CDR3. This chain's CDR3 is CASSPGQPQHF. The CDR3 nucleotides read TGTGCCAGCAGCCCGGGTCAGCCCCAGCATTTT.